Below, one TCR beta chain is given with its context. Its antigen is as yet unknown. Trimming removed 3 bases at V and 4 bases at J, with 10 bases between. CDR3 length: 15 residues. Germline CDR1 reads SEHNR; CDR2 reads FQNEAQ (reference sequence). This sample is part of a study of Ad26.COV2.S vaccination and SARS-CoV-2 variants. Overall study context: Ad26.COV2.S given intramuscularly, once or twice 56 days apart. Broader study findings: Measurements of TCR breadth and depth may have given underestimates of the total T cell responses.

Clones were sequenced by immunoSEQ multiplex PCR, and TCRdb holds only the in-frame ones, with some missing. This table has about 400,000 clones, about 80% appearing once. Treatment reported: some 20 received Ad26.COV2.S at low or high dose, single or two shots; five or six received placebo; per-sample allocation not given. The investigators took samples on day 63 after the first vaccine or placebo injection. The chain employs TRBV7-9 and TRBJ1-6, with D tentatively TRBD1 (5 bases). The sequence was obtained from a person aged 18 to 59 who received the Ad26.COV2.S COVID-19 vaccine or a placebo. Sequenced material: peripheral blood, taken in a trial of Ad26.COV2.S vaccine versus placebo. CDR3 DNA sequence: TGTGCCAGCAGCTTGCGGGACGGGTATAATTCACCCCTCCACTTT. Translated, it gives CASSLRDGYNSPLHF.